This T cell receptor beta chain comes out of a study of spatial heterogeneity in lung cancer. Study as a whole: Consistently, beta-chain sequences turned up in larger numbers than alpha-chain sequences did.

The time point is: sample taken at primary tumor resection. Unsorted tumor, nontumor lung tissue or cryopreserved PBMC supplied the whole RNA. Every cDNA TCR molecule received its own unique molecular identifier. TCRdb re-called the 5' RACE reads with MiXCR, one entry per CDR3 protein. The repertoire holds approximately 52,000 distinct CDR3 sequences, with around 6.7% as singletons. This clonotype was detected many times. No antigen is known for it. Points from the study as a whole: Blood contained ubiquitous expanded tumor TCRs more at resection than at follow-up.

The sample consisted of PBMCs, taken at surgery. The sequence was obtained from a female donor with early-stage non-small cell lung cancer.

In DNA, the CDR3 is TGCAGCGTCGGGACATCCCTTGGAGCCAAAAACATTCAGTACTTC. The encoded protein is CSVGTSLGAKNIQYF. The chain links TRBV29-1 to TRBJ2-4; maybe TRBD1 (6 bases). CDR3 size: 15 residues. Germline V gives CDR1 SQVTM, CDR2 ANQGSEA. Trimming took off 6 bases at V and 0 bases at J, with 15 bases between the two ends.